This T cell receptor beta chain stems from a study of cytomegalovirus exposure and HLA in healthy donors. General study points: A few of the chains that were CMV-associated were confirmed in vitro to be specific for CMV antigens.

The length of the CDR3 is 14 residues. The germline V and J ends were trimmed by 4 bases and 1 base, with 10 bases remaining between them. The germline CDR1 and CDR2 sequences are MNHEY and SVGAGI. Comments on this clone: Its antigen is as yet unknown.

The PCR had 60 Vbeta and 13 Jbeta primers. Data came from immunoSEQ multiplex PCR; TCRdb stores just in-frame clones and leaves some out. The table shows about 110,000 clones, with roughly 69% occurring only once. The chain uses TRBV6-5 and TRBJ1-1; no clear D. The source material was PBMCs. The receptor comes from a woman aged 25 to 39 in good health and CMV-seronegative. The CDR3 nucleotides are TGTGCCAGCAGTTCTGGAGGGCGGAACACTGAAGCTTTCTTT. Translated: CASSSGGRNTEAFF.